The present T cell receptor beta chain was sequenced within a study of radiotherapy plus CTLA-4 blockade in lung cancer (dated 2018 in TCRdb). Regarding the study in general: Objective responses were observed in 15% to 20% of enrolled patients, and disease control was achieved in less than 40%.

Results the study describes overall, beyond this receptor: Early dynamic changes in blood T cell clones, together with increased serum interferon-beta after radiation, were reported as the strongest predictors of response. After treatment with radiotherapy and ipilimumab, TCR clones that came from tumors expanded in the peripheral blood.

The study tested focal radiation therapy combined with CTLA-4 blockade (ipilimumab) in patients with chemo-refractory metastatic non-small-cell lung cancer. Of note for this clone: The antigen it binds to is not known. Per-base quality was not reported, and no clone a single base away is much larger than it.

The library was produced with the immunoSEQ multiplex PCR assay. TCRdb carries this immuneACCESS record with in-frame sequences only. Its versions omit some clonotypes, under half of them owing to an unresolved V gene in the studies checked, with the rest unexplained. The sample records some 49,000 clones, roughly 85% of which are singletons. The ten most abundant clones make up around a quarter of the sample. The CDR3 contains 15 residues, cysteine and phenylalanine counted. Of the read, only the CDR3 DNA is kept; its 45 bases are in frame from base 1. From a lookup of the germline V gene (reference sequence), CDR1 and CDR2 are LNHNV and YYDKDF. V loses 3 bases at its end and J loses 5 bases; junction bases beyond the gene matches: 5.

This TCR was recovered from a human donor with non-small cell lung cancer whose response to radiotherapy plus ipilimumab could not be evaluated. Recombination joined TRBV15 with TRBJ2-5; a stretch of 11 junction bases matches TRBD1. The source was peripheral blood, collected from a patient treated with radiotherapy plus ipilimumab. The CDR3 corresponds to CATSRDRGLGETQYF. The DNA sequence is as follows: TGTGCCACCAGCAGGGACAGGGGGCTAGGGGAGACCCAGTACTTC.